These 19 T cell receptor beta chains were all obtained from the same sample, sequenced in a study of blood T cell repertoires in COVID-19. Repertoires were generated with immunoSEQ multiplex PCR, while TCRdb's copy carries only in-frame clones and drops some. The data contain roughly 130,000 clones, around 87% of them singletons. Sequencing was performed on peripheral blood. The receptors shown here come from a woman aged 55-69 years with acute or convalescent COVID-19.

Comment on this clone: The junction departs from the called germline gene at one end, perhaps through a read error. V gene TRBV5-4 combines with J gene TRBJ2-7; 8 positions agree with TRBD1. CDR1 is SGHNT and CDR2 is YYREEE in the germline V gene (reference sequence). The CDR3 contains 11 residues. The CDR3 here is CASTSGQGFLF. CDR3 nucleotides: TGTGCCAGCACTTCAGGACAGGGTTTCTTGTTT.

This clone was detected only once. The chain combines TRBV4-1 with TRBJ2-1, with unresolved D. Trimming removed 1 base from V and 4 bases from J, with 17 bases in between. The germline gives CDR1 MGHRA, CDR2 YSYEKL. The CDR3 runs 17 residues. The CDR3 sequence is CASSQVTLTDVYNEQFF. The CDR3 DNA is TGCGCCAGCAGCCAAGTAACCCTAACAGATGTATACAATGAGCAGTTCTTC.

The CDR3 region has the DNA TGTGCCAGCAGCACAGATTATAATTCACCCCTCCACTTT. It is translated as CASSTDYNSPLHF. The chain recombines TRBV28 with TRBJ1-6; no reliable D call. The V end was cut by 6 bases, the J end by 4 bases, with 7 bases between. CDR3 length equals 13 residues. Germline lookup yields CDR1 MDHEN and CDR2 SYDVKM.

This chain connects TRBV22-1 to TRBJ1-5; the table assigns TRBD1, which was not confirmed against the DNA. TRBV22-1 is designated a pseudogene. This CDR3 region has 15 residues. The CDR3 DNA reads TGTCCTGGGAGCGCACGTTCACAGTTCAATCAGCCCCAGCATTTT. This gives the protein CPGSARSQFNQPQHF.

The V call is TRBV7-9, the J call TRBJ1-4, with TRBD1 identical over 9 bases. CDR1 and CDR2 from the germline V gene are SEHNR and FQNEAQ (reference sequence). The CDR3 is made up of 15 amino acids. V lost 0 bases to trimming and J lost 8 bases; unmatched junction nucleotides: 4. The CDR3 bases are TGTGCCAGCAGCTTAGCCGGACAGGGGTCGGAAAAACTGTTTTTT. This codes for CASSLAGQGSEKLFF.

This chain uses TRBV19 with TRBJ2-2, with D possibly TRBD1 on 6 matching bases. V lost 5 bases, J lost 4 bases, and 14 bases lay in between. The CDR3 has 15 residues. The germline V gene has CDR1 LNHDA and CDR2 SQIVND (reference sequence). CDR3 loop: CASSPLLGGTGELFF. The CDR3 bases are TGTGCCAGTAGTCCCCTTTTAGGGGGCACCGGGGAGCTGTTTTTT.

The chain is built from TRBV19 and TRBJ1-2, with 8 bases matching TRBD1. Germline values: CDR1 LNHDA, CDR2 SQIVND (reference sequence). The CDR3 loop spans 16 amino acids. V lost 5 bases, J lost 4 bases, and 12 bases stayed unmatched. This CDR3 reads CASSFSTQGVGYGYTF. The CDR3 nucleotides read TGTGCCAGTAGTTTCTCTACACAGGGGGTCGGCTATGGCTACACCTTC.

V usage is TRBV10-3 and J usage is TRBJ2-3; 10 bases match TRBD2. V shed 10 bases and J 1 base; nucleotides not matched to a gene: 8. CDR3 length: 15 residues. In germline, CDR1 is ENHRY, CDR2 SYGVKD. CDR3 sequence: CATSPGTSGTDTQYF. CDR3 nucleotides: TGTGCCACAAGCCCCGGGACTAGCGGCACAGATACGCAGTATTTT.

The chain carries TRBV7-8 and TRBJ1-5, with D uncertain. This CDR3 is 13 amino acids long. The germline CDR1 and CDR2 sequences are SGHVS and FQNEAQ. V lost 5 bases to trimming and J lost 6 bases, with 11 bases between them. The CDR3 loop reads CASSPTGSQPQHF. The CDR3, as DNA: TGTGCCAGCAGCCCTACCGGGAGTCAGCCCCAGCATTTT. The entire variable domain, with the rest obtained from reference TRBV7-8 and TRBJ1-5, is as follows: GAGVSQSPRYKVAKRGQDVALRCDPISGHVSLFWYQQALGQGPEFLTYFQNEAQLDKSGLPSDRFFAERPEGSVSTLKIQRTQQEDSAVYLCASSPTGSQPQHFGDGTRLSIL.

The gene calls are TRBV7-6 and TRBJ1-3; the match to TRBD1 covers 8 bases. There are 15 residues in the CDR3. Germline assignment: CDR1 SGHVS and CDR2 FNYEAQ. V dropped 5 bases and J dropped 2; count of bases not matched to a gene: 5. This CDR3 reads CASSQGQATGNTIYF. The CDR3 region has the DNA TGTGCCAGCAGCCAGGGACAGGCGACTGGAAACACCATATATTTT.

This clone was seen a single time. The gene calls are TRBV13 and TRBJ1-1; D is undetermined. The CDR3 extends over 13 amino acids. Trimming cost V 5 bases and J 2 bases, with 9 bases left between them. The V gene's germline CDR1 is PRHDT and CDR2 FYEKMQ (reference sequence). The CDR3 is CASSRGGNTEAFF. CDR3 bases: TGTGCCAGCAGCCGGGGAGGAAACACTGAAGCTTTCTTT.

The V gene is TRBV19, the J gene TRBJ1-4; 7 bases map to TRBD1. CDR1 is LNHDA and CDR2 is SQIVND in the germline V gene (reference sequence). V was clipped by 5 bases and J by 0 bases; unmatched bases: 3. The CDR3 runs 15 residues. Here the CDR3 DNA reads TGTGCCAGTAGTGGGACAGTTTCAACTAATGAAAAACTGTTTTTT. Translation gives CASSGTVSTNEKLFF.

This clone was detected only a few times. The chain is built from TRBV9 and TRBJ1-2, with D possibly TRBD1 on 6 matching bases. From germline, CDR1 is SGDLS and CDR2 YYNGEE. This CDR3 has 14 residues. V was cut by 4 bases and J by 6 bases, with 16 bases left in between. CDR3 region: CASSPDTGRDGYTF. The CDR3 nucleotides read TGTGCCAGCAGCCCAGATACAGGGAGAGATGGCTACACCTTC.

The chain carries TRBV5-4 and TRBJ2-1; 14 nucleotides match TRBD2. Germline values: CDR1 SGHNT, CDR2 YYREEE (reference sequence). The V segment lost 3 bases and the J segment 0 bases; nucleotides outside the gene matches: 8. The CDR3 runs 19 residues. The CDR3 spells CASSSLETSGRGSYNEQFF. In DNA, the CDR3 is TGTGCCAGCAGCTCATTGGAGACTAGCGGGAGGGGCTCCTACAATGAGCAGTTCTTC.

This chain connects TRBV6-1 to TRBJ2-2, with a weak D call TRBD2 (6 bases). The CDR3 has 15 amino acids. V gave up 3 bases and J gave up 0 bases, with 8 bases separating them. The germline V gene encodes CDR1 MNHNS and CDR2 SASEGT. CDR3 coding DNA: TGTGCCAGCAGTGAGGGGACTCCGAACACCGGGGAGCTGTTTTTT. Amino acids: CASSEGTPNTGELFF.

The chain has TRBV10-3 and TRBJ2-5; TRBD2 might be the D (6 bases). The CDR3 is 13 residues long. From germline, CDR1 is ENHRY and CDR2 SYGVKD. The ends were cut back, 4 bases at V and 2 bases at J, with 8 bases in the middle. The CDR3 sequence: CAISGGEQETQYF. In nucleotides, the CDR3 is TGTGCCATCAGTGGGGGGGAGCAAGAGACCCAGTACTTC.

The rearrangement uses TRBV30 and TRBJ1-2; tentatively, D is TRBD1 (5 bases). CDR1 and CDR2 (germline): GTSNPN, SVGIG (reference sequence). Deletions cut 3 bases from V and 2 bases from J, with 13 bases between. The CDR3 is 14 amino acids. The CDR3 spells CAWSDSFTNYGYTF. The CDR3 DNA sequence: TGTGCCTGGAGCGACAGTTTCACGAACTATGGCTACACCTTC.

Regarding this clone: Other DNA sequences of this sample code for an identical CDR3. The chain combines TRBV5-1 with TRBJ2-1, with unresolved D. Trimming took 1 base from V and 7 from J, leaving 6 bases between them. The germline CDR1 and CDR2 sequences are SGHRS and YFSETQ. The CDR3 sequence is 12 residues long. CDR3 amino acids: CASSLSLNEQFF. The CDR3 nucleotides are TGCGCCAGCAGCTTGAGTCTAAATGAGCAGTTCTTC. The variable domain in full, completed from reference TRBV5-1 and TRBJ2-1, reads KAGVTQTPRYLIKTRGQQVTLSCSPISGHRSVSWYQQTPGQGLQFLFEYFSETQRNKGNFPGRFSGRQFSNSRSEMNVSTLELGDSALYLCASSLSLNEQFFGPGTRLTVL.

There are a few counts of this clone. The chain employs TRBV18 and TRBJ2-1, with 12 nucleotides matching TRBD2. V lost 4 bases and J lost 4; bases outside the gene matches: 5. The CDR3 consists of 16 residues. Germline assignment: CDR1 KGHSH and CDR2 LQKENI. The CDR3 DNA follows: TGTGCCAGCTCACGCAGACTAGCGGGAGAATACAATGAGCAGTTCTTC. The encoded protein is CASSRRLAGEYNEQFF.